This T cell receptor beta chain was sequenced for a study of T-cell memory formation after mild COVID-19. Turning to the study itself: The two donors had largely donor-specific TCR clusters. General study results and limits: The study found balanced CD4/CD8 in clones contracting day 15 to 85 and a CD4+ lean in later expanders. There were some responding clones in pre-infection memory, which suggested that cross-reactive memory had joined. The authors left the SARS-CoV-2 specificity of second-wave clones peaking on day 37 unconfirmed.

Concerning this clonotype: No antigen is known for it.

CDR1 and CDR2 (germline): MDHEN, SYDVKM. Trimming took 5 bases from V and 2 from J, leaving 10 bases between them. The CDR3 is 13 amino acids. TCRdb re-analysed the 5' RACE reads in MiXCR, keeping a single row per CDR3 protein. The table lists about 270,000 distinct CDR3 sequences, 16% of them singletons. V and J are TRBV28 and TRBJ2-7; D not certain. The sequencing sample was made of PBMCs or a T cell subset sorted from them (not recorded which). The sequence was collected from a young man who had mild COVID-19 (a few samples of this study predate the infection). Cell type and time point are not known. Written as DNA, the CDR3 is TGTGCCAGCAGTATAGACGGAGCCTACGAGCAGTACGTC. It translates to CASSIDGAYEQYV.